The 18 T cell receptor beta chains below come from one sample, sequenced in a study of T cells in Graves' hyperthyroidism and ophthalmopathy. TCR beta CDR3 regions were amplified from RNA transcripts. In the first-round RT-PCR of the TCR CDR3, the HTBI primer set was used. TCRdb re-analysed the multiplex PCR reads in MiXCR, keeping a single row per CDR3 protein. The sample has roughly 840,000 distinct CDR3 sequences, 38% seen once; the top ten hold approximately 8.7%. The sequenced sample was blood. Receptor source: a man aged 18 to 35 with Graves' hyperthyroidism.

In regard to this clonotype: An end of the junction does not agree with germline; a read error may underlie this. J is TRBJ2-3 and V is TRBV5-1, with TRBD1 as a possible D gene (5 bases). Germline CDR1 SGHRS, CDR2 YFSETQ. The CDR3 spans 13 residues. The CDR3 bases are TGCGCCAGCAGTGCGGACATCACAGATATGCAGTATTTT. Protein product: CASSADITDMQYF.

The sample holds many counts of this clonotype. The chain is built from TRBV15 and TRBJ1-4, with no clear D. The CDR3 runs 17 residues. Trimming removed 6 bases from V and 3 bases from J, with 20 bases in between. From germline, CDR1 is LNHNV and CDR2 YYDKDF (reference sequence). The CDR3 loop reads CATRLARRMAANEKLFF. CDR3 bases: TGTGCCACCAGGCTTGCCCGGCGGATGGCTGCTAATGAAAAACTGTTTTTT.

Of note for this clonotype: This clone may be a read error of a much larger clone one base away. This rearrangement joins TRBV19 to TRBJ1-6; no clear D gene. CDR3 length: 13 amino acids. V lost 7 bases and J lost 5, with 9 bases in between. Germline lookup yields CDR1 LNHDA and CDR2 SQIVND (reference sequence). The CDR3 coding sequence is TGTGCCAGTACTATCGGCCATAATTCACCCCTCCACTTT. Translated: CASTIGHNSPLHF.

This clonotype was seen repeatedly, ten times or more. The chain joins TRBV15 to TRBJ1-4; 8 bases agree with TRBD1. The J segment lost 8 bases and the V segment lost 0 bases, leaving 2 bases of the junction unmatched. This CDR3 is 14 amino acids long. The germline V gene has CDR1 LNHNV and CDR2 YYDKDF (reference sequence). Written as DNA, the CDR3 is TGTGCCACCAGCAGAGACAGGGGGCGCGAAAAACTGTTTTTT. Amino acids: CATSRDRGREKLFF.

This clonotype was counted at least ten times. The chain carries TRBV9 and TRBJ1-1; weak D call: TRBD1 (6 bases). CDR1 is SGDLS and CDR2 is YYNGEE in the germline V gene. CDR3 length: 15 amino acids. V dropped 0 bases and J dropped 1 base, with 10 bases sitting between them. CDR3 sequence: CASSVAGGTNTEAFF. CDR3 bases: TGTGCCAGCAGCGTAGCTGGGGGCACGAACACTGAAGCTTTCTTT. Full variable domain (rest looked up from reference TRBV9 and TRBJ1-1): DSGVTQTPKHLITATGQRVTLRCSPRSGDLSVYWYQQSLDQGLQFLIQYYNGEERAKGNILERFSAQQFPDLHSELNLSSLELGDSALYFCASSVAGGTNTEAFFGQGTRLTVV.

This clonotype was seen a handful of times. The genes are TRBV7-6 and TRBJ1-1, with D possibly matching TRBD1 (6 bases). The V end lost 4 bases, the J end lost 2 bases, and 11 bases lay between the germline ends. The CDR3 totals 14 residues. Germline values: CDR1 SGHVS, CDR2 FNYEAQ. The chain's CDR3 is CASSYPTGNTEAFF. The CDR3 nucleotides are TGTGCCAGCAGCTACCCGACAGGCAACACTGAAGCTTTCTTT.

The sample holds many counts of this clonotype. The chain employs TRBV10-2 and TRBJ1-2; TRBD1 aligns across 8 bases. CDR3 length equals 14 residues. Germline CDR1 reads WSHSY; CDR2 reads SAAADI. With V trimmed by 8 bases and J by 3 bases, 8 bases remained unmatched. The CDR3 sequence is CASGQGNPYYGYTF. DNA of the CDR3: TGCGCCAGCGGACAGGGAAACCCCTACTATGGCTACACCTTC.

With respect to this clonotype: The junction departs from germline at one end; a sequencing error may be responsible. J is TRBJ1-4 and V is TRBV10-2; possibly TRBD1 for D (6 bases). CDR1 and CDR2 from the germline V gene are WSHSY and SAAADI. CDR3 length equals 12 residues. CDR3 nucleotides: TGCGCCGGCAGTGATACAGGGCTGAAACTGCTTTTT. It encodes CAGSDTGLKLLF.

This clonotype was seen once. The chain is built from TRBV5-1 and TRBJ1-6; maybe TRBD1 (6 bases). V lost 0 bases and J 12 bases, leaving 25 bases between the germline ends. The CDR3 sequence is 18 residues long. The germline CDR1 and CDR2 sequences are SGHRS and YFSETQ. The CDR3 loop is CASSLGPRGDSRSGPLHF. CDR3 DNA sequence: TGCGCCAGCAGCTTGGGCCCCAGGGGAGACAGTCGGAGCGGACCCCTCCACTTT.

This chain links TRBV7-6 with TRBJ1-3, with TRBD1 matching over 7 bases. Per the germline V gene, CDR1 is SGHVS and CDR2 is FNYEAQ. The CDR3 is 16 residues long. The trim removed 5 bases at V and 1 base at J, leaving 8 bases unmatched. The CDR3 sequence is CASSRGKGASGNTIYF. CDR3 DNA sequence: TGTGCCAGCAGCCGGGGGAAGGGGGCGTCTGGAAACACCATATATTTT.

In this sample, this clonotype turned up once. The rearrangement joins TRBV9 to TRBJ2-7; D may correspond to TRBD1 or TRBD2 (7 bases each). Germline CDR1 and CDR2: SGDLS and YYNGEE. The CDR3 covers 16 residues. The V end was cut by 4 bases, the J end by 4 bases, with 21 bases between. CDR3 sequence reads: CASSPSRQGLFYEQYF. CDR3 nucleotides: TGTGCCAGCAGCCCCTCTCGACAGGGACTATTTTACGAGCAGTACTTC.

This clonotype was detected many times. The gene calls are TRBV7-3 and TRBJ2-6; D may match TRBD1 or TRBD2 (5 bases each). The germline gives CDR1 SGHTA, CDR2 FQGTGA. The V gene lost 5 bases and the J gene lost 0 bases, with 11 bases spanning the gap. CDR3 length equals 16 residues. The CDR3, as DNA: TGTGCCAGCAGCCCGGGACGGTTCTCTGGGGCCAACGTCCTGACTTTC. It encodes CASSPGRFSGANVLTF.

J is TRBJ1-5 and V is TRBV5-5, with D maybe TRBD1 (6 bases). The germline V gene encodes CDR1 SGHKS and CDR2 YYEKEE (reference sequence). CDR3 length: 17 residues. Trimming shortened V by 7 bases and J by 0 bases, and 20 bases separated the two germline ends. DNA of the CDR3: TGTGCCAGCGGGGGCCTCAGGACGGGGGATAGCAATCAGCCCCAGCATTTT. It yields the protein CASGGLRTGDSNQPQHF. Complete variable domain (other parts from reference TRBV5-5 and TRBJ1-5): DAGVTQSPTHLIKTRGQQVTLRCSPISGHKSVSWYQQVLGQGPQFIFQYYEKEERGRGNFPDRFSARQFPNYSSELNVNALLLGDSALYLCASGGLRTGDSNQPQHFGDGTRLSIL.

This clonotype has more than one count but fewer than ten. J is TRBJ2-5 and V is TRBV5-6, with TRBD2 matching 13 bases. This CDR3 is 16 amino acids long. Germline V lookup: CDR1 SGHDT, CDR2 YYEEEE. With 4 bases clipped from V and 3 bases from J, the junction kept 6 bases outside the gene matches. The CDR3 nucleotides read TGTGCCAGCAGCATCCCAGGACTAGCGGGAGAAGAGACCCAGTACTTC. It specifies CASSIPGLAGEETQYF.

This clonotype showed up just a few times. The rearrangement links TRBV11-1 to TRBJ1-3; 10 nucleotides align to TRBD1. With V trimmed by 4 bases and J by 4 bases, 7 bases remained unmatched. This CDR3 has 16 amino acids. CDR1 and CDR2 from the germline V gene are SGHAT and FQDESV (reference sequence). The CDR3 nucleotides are TGTGCCAGCAGCTCCGCCGGGACAGGGGCCGGAAACACCATATATTTT. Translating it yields CASSSAGTGAGNTIYF.

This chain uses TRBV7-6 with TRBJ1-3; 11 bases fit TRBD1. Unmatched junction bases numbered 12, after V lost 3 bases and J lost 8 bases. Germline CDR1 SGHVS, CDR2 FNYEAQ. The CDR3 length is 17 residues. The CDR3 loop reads CASSFGGQGEYGYTIYF. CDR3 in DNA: TGTGCCAGCAGCTTTGGGGGACAGGGGGAGTATGGCTACACCATATATTTT.

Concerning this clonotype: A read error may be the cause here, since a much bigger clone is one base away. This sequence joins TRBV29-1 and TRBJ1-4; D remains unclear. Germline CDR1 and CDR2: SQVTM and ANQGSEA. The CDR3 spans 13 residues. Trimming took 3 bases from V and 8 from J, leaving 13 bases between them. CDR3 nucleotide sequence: TGCAGCGTTGACAGGTCCGGGCGGGAAAAACTGTTTTTT. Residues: CSVDRSGREKLFF.

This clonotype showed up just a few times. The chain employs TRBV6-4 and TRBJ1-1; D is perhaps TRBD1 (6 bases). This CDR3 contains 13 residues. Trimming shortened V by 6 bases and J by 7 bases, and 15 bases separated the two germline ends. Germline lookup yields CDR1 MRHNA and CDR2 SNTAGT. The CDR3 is CASSPGQIREAFF. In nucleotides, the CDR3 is TGTGCCAGCAGCCCTGGACAGATACGTGAAGCTTTCTTT.